The source of this T cell receptor (beta chain) is a study of blood T cell repertoires in COVID-19. For the study at large: The United States, Italy and Spain supplied acute and convalescent COVID-19 samples. In each case, the material was cDNA or gDNA derived from T cells, B-cell-depleted T cells, or PBMCs.

Trimming removed 1 base from V and 6 bases from J, with 3 bases in between. The length of the CDR3 is 12 residues. In the authors' methods: Reference gene primers were amplified, and this amplification served to estimate nucleated cell counts. Clones were sequenced by immunoSEQ multiplex PCR, and TCRdb holds only the in-frame ones, with some missing. That table is the source of V, J and clone size, and D and trimming were worked out from the DNA. The data show approximately 250,000 clones, approximately 84% seen once. In this sample, this clone turned up a few times. This chain uses TRBV12-3 or TRBV12-4 with TRBJ2-2; D is undetermined. This TCR came from a man in his fifties or sixties with acute or convalescent COVID-19. The sample comprised peripheral blood. CDR3 DNA sequence: TGTGCCAGCAGTTTAGGAGCCGGGGAGCTGTTTTTT. Its translation: CASSLGAGELFF.